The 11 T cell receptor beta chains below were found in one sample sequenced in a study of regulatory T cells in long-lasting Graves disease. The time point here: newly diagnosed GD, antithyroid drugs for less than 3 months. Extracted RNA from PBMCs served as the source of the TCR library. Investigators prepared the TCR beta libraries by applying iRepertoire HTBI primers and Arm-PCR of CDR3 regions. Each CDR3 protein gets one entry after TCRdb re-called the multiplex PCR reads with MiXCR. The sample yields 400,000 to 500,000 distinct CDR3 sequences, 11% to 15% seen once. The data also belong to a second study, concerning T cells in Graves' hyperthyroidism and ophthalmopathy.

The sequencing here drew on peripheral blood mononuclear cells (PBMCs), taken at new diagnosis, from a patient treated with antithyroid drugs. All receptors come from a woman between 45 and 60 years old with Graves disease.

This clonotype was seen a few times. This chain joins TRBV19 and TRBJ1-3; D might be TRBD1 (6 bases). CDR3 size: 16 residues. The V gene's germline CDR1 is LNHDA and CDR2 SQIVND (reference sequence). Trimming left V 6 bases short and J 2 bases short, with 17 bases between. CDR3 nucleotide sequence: TGTGCCAGTAGCCGCGTAGGGGGAGAGGCTGGAAACACCATATATTTT. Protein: CASSRVGGEAGNTIYF.

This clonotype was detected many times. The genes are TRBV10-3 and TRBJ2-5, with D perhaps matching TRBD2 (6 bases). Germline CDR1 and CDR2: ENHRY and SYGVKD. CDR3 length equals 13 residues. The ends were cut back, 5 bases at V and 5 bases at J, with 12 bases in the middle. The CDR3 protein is CAISHTGGETQYF. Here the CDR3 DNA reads TGTGCCATCAGTCACACAGGAGGGGAGACCCAGTACTTC.

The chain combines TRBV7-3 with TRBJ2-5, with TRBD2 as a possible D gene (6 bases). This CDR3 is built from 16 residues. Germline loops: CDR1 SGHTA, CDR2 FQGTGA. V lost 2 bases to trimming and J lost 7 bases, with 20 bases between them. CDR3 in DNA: TGTGCCAGCAGCTTAGCTCCGAGACCCTTGGGGGGGACCCAGTACTTC. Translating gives CASSLAPRPLGGTQYF. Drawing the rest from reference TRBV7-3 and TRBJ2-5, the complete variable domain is GAGVSQTPSNKVTEKGKYVELRCDPISGHTALYWYRQSLGQGPEFLIYFQGTGAADDSGLPNDRFFAVRPEGSVSTLKIQRTERGDSAVYLCASSLAPRPLGGTQYFGPGTRLLVL.

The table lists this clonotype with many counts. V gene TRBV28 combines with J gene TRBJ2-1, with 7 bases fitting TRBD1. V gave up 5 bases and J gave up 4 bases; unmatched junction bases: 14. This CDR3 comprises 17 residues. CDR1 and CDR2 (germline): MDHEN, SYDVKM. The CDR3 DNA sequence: TGTGCCAGCAGTCCTCGGGACAGCCGTGGGGAGTACAATGAGCAGTTCTTC. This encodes CASSPRDSRGEYNEQFF.

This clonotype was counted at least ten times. The CDR3 protein is CASRKTGFSYNSPLHF. The CDR3 region has the DNA TGTGCCAGCAGAAAGACAGGGTTTTCCTATAATTCACCCCTCCACTTT. V is TRBV27 and J is TRBJ1-6; TRBD1 aligns across 7 bases. The CDR3 extends over 16 amino acids. Germline V CDR1 and CDR2: MNHEY, SMNVEV (reference sequence). V shed 6 bases and J 1 base; nucleotides not matched to a gene: 6.

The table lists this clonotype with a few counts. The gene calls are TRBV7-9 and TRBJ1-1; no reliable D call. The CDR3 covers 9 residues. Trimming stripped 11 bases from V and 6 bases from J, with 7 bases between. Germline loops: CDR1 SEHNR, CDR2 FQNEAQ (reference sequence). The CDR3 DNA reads TGTGCCGGTTACCCTGAAGCTTTCTTT. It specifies CAGYPEAFF.

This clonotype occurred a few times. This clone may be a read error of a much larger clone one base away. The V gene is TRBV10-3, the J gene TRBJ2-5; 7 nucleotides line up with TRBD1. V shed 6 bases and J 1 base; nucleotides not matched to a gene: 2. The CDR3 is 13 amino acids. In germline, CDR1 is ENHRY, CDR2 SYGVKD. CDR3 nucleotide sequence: TGTGCCATCAGGGGGGACAGCCAAGAGACCCAGTACTTC. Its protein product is CAIRGDSQETQYF.

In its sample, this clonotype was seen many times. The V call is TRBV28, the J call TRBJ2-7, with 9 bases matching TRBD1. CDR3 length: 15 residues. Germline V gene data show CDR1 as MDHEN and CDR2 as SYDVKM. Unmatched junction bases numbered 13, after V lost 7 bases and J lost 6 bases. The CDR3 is CASTQPGTGRGEQYF. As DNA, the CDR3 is TGTGCCAGCACCCAACCCGGGACAGGGCGAGGCGAGCAGTACTTC.

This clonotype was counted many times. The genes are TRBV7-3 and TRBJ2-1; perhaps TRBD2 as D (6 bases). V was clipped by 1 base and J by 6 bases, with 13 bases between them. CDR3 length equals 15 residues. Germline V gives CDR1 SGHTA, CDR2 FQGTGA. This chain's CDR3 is CASSLSPSEINEQFF. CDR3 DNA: TGTGCCAGCAGCTTAAGTCCTAGCGAAATCAATGAGCAGTTCTTC.

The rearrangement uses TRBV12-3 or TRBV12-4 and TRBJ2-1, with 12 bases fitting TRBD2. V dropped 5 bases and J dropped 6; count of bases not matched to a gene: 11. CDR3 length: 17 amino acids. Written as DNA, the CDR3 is TGTGCCAGCAGTCCTCCGGGACTAGCGGGTAGTGGCAATGAGCAGTTCTTC. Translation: CASSPPGLAGSGNEQFF.

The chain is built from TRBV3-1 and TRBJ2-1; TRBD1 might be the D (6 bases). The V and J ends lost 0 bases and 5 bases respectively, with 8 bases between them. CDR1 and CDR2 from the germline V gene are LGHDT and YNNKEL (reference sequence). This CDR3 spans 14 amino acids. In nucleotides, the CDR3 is TGTGCCAGCAGCCAAGATAGGGGGAACAATGAGCAGTTCTTC. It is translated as CASSQDRGNNEQFF.